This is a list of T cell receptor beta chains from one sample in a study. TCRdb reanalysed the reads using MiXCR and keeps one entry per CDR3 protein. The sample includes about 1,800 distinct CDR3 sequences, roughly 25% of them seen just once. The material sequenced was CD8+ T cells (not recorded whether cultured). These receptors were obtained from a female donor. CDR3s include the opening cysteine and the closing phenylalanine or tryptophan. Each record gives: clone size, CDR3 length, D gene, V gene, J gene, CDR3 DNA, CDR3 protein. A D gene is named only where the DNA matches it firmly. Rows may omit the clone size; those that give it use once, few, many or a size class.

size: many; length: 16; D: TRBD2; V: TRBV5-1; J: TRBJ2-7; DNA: TGCGCCAGCAGCGTTGGACCAGCGGGGAGCGGGTACGAGCAGTACTTC; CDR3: CASSVGPAGSGYEQYF
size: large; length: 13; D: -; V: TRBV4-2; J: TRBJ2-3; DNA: TGTGCCAGCAGCCAACTCGGTACAGATACGCAGTATTTT; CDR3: CASSQLGTDTQYF
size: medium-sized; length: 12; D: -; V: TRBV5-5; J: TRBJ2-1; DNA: TGTGCCAGCAGCCCTGTTGAGGATGAGCAGTTCTTC; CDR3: CASSPVEDEQFF
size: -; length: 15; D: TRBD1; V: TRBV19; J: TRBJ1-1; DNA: TGTGCCAGTAGTATGAAAGGGGGCCATATTGCTGAAGCTTTCTTT; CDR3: CASSMKGGHIAEAFF
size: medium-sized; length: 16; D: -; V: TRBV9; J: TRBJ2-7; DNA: TGTGCCAGCAGCCCGGATCGTACGGGGCCGTGGGAGGAGCAGTACTTC; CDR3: CASSPDRTGPWEEQYF
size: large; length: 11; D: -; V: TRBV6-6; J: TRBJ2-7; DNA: TGTGCCAGCAGAGACTCGGGCGAGCAGTACTTC; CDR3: CASRDSGEQYF
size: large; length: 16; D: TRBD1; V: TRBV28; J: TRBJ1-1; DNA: TGTGCCAGCAGCCCCCCGTACAGGGGGAGTGGCACTGAAGCTTTCTTT; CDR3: CASSPPYRGSGTEAFF
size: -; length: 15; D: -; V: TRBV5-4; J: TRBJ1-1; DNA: TGTGCCAGCACCTCGGAAGGCGGGGGGGGCGCTGAAGCTTCCTTT; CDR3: CASTSEGGGGAEASF
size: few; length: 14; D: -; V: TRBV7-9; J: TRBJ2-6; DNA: TGCGCCAGCAGCCGGAGCTCTGGGGTCAACGTCCTGACTTTC; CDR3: CASSRSSGVNVLTF
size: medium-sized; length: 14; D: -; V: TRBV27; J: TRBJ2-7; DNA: TGTGCCAGCAGTACGAACCTGGGACATAAAGAGCAGTACTTC; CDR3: CASSTNLGHKEQYF